The 23 T cell receptor beta chains below come from one sample, sequenced in a study of cytomegalovirus exposure and HLA in healthy donors (dated by TCRdb to between 2016 and 2019). Libraries came from the immunoSEQ multiplex PCR assay. For the multiplex PCR, a mixture combining 60 forward primers for TCR Vbeta segments and 13 reverse primers for TCR Jbeta segments was used. The table was pulled from immuneACCESS by TCRdb, which kept in-frame rearrangements only. Such tables lose some clones; where checked, under half of the loss comes from unresolved V genes, and the rest has no known cause. For this sample there are fewer than 130,000 clones; 79% appear just once. The ten largest clones add up to around 3.1% of the sample. Sequenced: PBMCs. The origin of the receptors is a woman between 40 and 55 years old in good health and CMV-seronegative.

This clone has just one count. The J gene is TRBJ2-3, the V gene TRBV2; D is ambiguous. The V and J ends lost 2 bases and 5 bases respectively, with 14 bases between them. CDR3 length: 15 residues. Germline V gives CDR1 SNHLY, CDR2 FYNNEI. The DNA for the CDR3 is TGTGCCAGCAGTGAATCCGCCAAAATCGGAGATACGCAGTATTTT. This encodes CASSESAKIGDTQYF.

The chain carries TRBV5-5 and TRBJ1-4, with D perhaps matching TRBD1 (6 bases). The CDR3 runs to 15 residues. V was trimmed by 4 bases and J by 0 bases, leaving 10 bases between them. Germline values: CDR1 SGHKS, CDR2 YYEKEE (reference sequence). CDR3 protein: CASSREGATNEKLFF. The CDR3 region has the DNA TGTGCCAGCAGCCGTGAGGGGGCAACTAATGAAAAACTGTTTTTT.

The CDR3 DNA is TGTGCCAGCAGCGCCTTCCGAGTCGACTTAAGTAGCACAGATACGCAGTATTTT. This encodes CASSAFRVDLSSTDTQYF. V and J are TRBV9 and TRBJ2-3, with D unresolved. The CDR3 is 18 residues long. V was pared by 3 bases and J by 0 bases, with 20 bases between. Per the germline V gene, CDR1 is SGDLS and CDR2 is YYNGEE.

The chain is built from TRBV30 and TRBJ1-5; D remains ambiguous. Germline CDR1 is GTSNPN and CDR2 is SVGIG (reference sequence). The CDR3 loop spans 15 amino acids. V shed 2 bases and J shed 0 bases, with 11 bases lying between them. CDR3 in DNA: TGTGCCTGGAGTATCAGTGACTATAGCAATCAGCCCCAGCATTTT. Translating it yields CAWSISDYSNQPQHF.

The chain employs TRBV7-9 and TRBJ2-1, with unresolved D. The CDR3 runs 16 residues. V lost 1 base, J lost 0 bases, and 10 bases lay in between. CDR1 is SEHNR, CDR2 FQNEAQ, per germline (reference sequence). The CDR3 loop reads CASSLGGTRSYNEQFF. In DNA, the CDR3 is TGTGCCAGCAGCTTAGGAGGCACTCGCTCCTACAATGAGCAGTTCTTC.

V and J are TRBV7-2 and TRBJ2-2, with D possibly being TRBD2 (6 bases). The CDR3 length is 13 residues. CDR1 and CDR2 from the germline V gene are SGHTA and FQGNSA. Trimming removed 5 bases from V and 8 bases from J, with 12 bases in between. The CDR3 loop reads CASSPRGPGELFF. In DNA, the CDR3 is TGTGCCAGCAGCCCGCGGGGACCTGGGGAGCTGTTTTTT.

V usage is TRBV5-1 and J usage is TRBJ2-1; 9 bases fit TRBD2. The CDR3 extends over 16 amino acids. CDR1 is SGHRS, CDR2 YFSETQ, per germline. The J segment lost 5 bases and the V segment lost 1 base, leaving 7 bases of the junction unmatched. The CDR3 is CASSLQGGRANNEQFF. DNA of the CDR3: TGCGCCAGCAGCTTGCAGGGCGGGAGGGCCAACAATGAGCAGTTCTTC.

The chain recombines TRBV13 with TRBJ1-1, with D unresolved. Trimming stripped 5 bases from V and 0 bases from J, with 10 bases between. The CDR3 consists of 14 residues. Looked up from germline, CDR1 is PRHDT and CDR2 is FYEKMQ (reference sequence). CDR3 DNA: TGTGCCAGCAGCGGACTCGGGGTGAACACTGAAGCTTTCTTT. Protein product: CASSGLGVNTEAFF.

The chain employs TRBV4-3 and TRBJ2-5, with 7 bases matching TRBD1. V trimming: 1 base; J trimming: 5 bases; junction bases outside the gene matches: 7. In germline, CDR1 is LGHNA, CDR2 YSLEER. The CDR3 is 15 residues long. The CDR3 is CASSQGTGRRETQYF. The CDR3 nucleotides are TGCGCCAGCAGCCAAGGGACAGGACGGCGGGAGACCCAGTACTTC.

This clone showed up just a few times. The chain has TRBV18 and TRBJ1-1; D is unclear. V gave up 6 bases and J gave up 5 bases, with 13 bases separating them. The CDR3 runs 13 residues. Germline-derived CDR1 and CDR2 are KGHSH and LQKENI. The CDR3 here is CASSPSTRTEAFF. CDR3 nucleotide sequence: TGTGCCAGCTCTCCTTCTACGCGGACTGAAGCTTTCTTT.

As concerns this clone: At one of its ends the junction is not consistent with the germline gene, which may arise from a read error. The V gene is TRBV18, the J gene TRBJ2-1; 13 bases agree with TRBD2. The germline CDR1 and CDR2 sequences are KGHSH and LQKENI. This CDR3 has 16 amino acids. The CDR3 nucleotides are TGTGCCAGCTCACCGGGACTAGCGGGGCCCTACAGTGAGCAGTTCTTC. It encodes CASSPGLAGPYSEQFF.

The rearrangement links TRBV9 to TRBJ1-1, with TRBD1 matching over 7 bases. V lost 4 bases to trimming and J lost 7 bases; unmatched junction nucleotides: 7. The CDR3 runs to 13 residues. The germline V gene encodes CDR1 SGDLS and CDR2 YYNGEE. For the CDR3, the DNA is TGTGCCAGCAGCCCTCGGACAGGAAATGAAGCTTTCTTT. Translated, it gives CASSPRTGNEAFF.

The chain employs TRBV5-1 and TRBJ2-7, with 9 bases aligning to TRBD2. Germline trimming cut 0 bases from V and 6 bases from J; bases unmatched to any gene: 7. CDR1 is SGHRS, CDR2 YFSETQ, per germline. This CDR3 is 15 amino acids long. CDR3 nucleotide sequence: TGCGCCAGCAGCTTGGGGCCGCGGGAGGGGTCCGAGCAGTACTTC. Protein product: CASSLGPREGSEQYF.

This clone was observed once. The genes are TRBV7-2 and TRBJ1-1; 7 bases align to TRBD1. The germline gives CDR1 SGHTA, CDR2 FQGNSA. This CDR3 has 14 residues. J gave up 4 bases and V 5 bases, and 7 bases lay outside the gene matches. The CDR3 DNA sequence: TGTGCCAGCAGCAGCCAGACAGGGAGCACTGAAGCTTTCTTT. This codes for CASSSQTGSTEAFF.

This chain connects TRBV7-2 to TRBJ2-3, with 7 bases fitting TRBD2. The CDR3 spans 17 residues. Per the germline V gene, CDR1 is SGHTA and CDR2 is FQGNSA. J lost 3 bases, V lost 5 bases, and 14 bases had no gene match. The CDR3: CASSPETGLSGTDTQYF. CDR3 DNA sequence: TGTGCCAGCAGCCCGGAAACGGGACTAAGTGGGACAGATACGCAGTATTTT. Combining the CDR3 with reference TRBV7-2 and TRBJ2-3 gives the whole variable domain GAGVSQSPSNKVTEKGKDVELRCDPISGHTALYWYRQSLGQGLEFLIYFQGNSAPDKSGLPSDRFSAERTGGSVSTLTIQRTQQEDSAVYLCASSPETGLSGTDTQYFGPGTRLTVL.

The chain is built from TRBV28 and TRBJ2-1; no clear D. The V and J ends lost 7 bases and 0 bases respectively, with 10 bases between them. Germline V gives CDR1 MDHEN, CDR2 SYDVKM. The CDR3 contains 14 residues. The CDR3 region has the DNA TGTGCCAGCACCCACTTGAGCTCCTACAATGAGCAGTTCTTC. Protein sequence: CASTHLSSYNEQFF.

V and J are TRBV30 and TRBJ1-5; 8 nucleotides match TRBD1. V lost 1 base and J lost 7; bases outside the gene matches: 6. Germline-derived CDR1 and CDR2 are GTSNPN and SVGIG (reference sequence). This CDR3 is built from 14 residues. This CDR3 reads CAWSGGQDGQPQHF. DNA of the CDR3: TGTGCCTGGAGTGGGGGACAGGACGGGCAGCCCCAGCATTTT.

On this clone: The germline gene is not matched at one end of the junction; a read error may be the cause. The chain is built from TRBV5-5 and TRBJ1-1, with TRBD1 identical over 7 bases. Germline values: CDR1 SGHKS, CDR2 YYEKEE (reference sequence). The CDR3 consists of 14 residues. The CDR3 nucleotides are TGTGCCAGCAGCTCGACAGGGACGAACACTGAAGCTTTTTTT. Protein sequence: CASSSTGTNTEAFF. Based on the CDR3 plus reference TRBV5-5 and TRBJ1-1, the full variable domain is DAGVTQSPTHLIKTRGQQVTLRCSPISGHKSVSWYQQVLGQGPQFIFQYYEKEERGRGNFPDRFSARQFPNYSSELNVNALLLGDSALYLCASSSTGTNTEAFFGQGTRLTVV.

This clone was recorded only once. The chain carries TRBV6-5 and TRBJ1-6; D is possibly TRBD1 (5 bases). Between the trimmed V and J ends, which lost 0 bases and 10 bases, there was a span of 16 bases. Per the germline V gene, CDR1 is MNHEY and CDR2 is SVGAGI. This CDR3 contains 16 residues. CDR3 nucleotide sequence: TGTGCCAGCAGTTACTCTTTTGACAGTACCAGATCACCCCTCCACTTT. This encodes CASSYSFDSTRSPLHF.

The chain uses TRBV5-1 and TRBJ2-1, with 9 bases aligning to TRBD1. The trim removed 6 bases at V and 11 bases at J, leaving 6 bases unmatched. The germline V gene encodes CDR1 SGHRS and CDR2 YFSETQ. This CDR3 is 12 amino acids long. CDR3 nucleotides: TGCGCCAGCACCCAGGGACAGGGCCAGCAGTTCTTC. Translating gives CASTQGQGQQFF.

This clone was found a few times. The chain employs TRBV7-6 and TRBJ2-2; possible D gene TRBD1, 5 bases. This CDR3 is 13 amino acids long. V lost 6 bases to trimming and J lost 4 bases, with 9 bases between them. The germline V gene encodes CDR1 SGHVS and CDR2 FNYEAQ. For the CDR3, the DNA is TGTGCCAGCAGTCCAAGGGGCACCGGGGAGCTGTTTTTT. Amino acid sequence: CASSPRGTGELFF.

This chain uses TRBV5-8 with TRBJ1-5; D ambiguous. Germline V lookup: CDR1 SGHTS, CDR2 YDEGEE. The CDR3 has 17 residues. Trimming removed 6 bases at V and 4 bases at J, with 23 bases between. The DNA for the CDR3 is TGTGCCAGCACCGGACCAAACTGGGTAAGCGGGAATCAGCCCCAGCATTTT. Its protein product is CASTGPNWVSGNQPQHF.

The chain couples TRBV10-3 to TRBJ2-7, with 12 positions matching TRBD1. The CDR3 runs to 14 residues. Germline V gene sequence: CDR1 ENHRY, CDR2 SYGVKD. Unmatched junction bases numbered 2, after V lost 4 bases and J lost 4 bases. CDR3 in amino acids: CAISGDRGPYEQYF. The CDR3 nucleotides are TGTGCCATCAGTGGGGACAGGGGGCCGTACGAGCAGTACTTC.